The subject of this entry is one TCR beta chain. This clonotype was detected only once. Its antigen is still unknown. Per-base qualities were not stored, and no clone one base away is much larger. Only healthy Caucasian donors were included. Unmatched junction bases come to 11, with V trimmed by 0 bases and J by 1 base. From its cysteine to its phenylalanine, the CDR3 spans 18 amino acids. Kept here is only the CDR3 DNA, which spans 54 bases and is read in frame from base 1. CDR1 and CDR2 (ENHRY, SYGVKD) derive from the germline V gene. The library was obtained by 5' RACE. The reads were generated on an Illumina HiSeq 2000. Template switching added a universal primer binding site, and the final cDNA carried a unique molecular identifier that allowed TCR cDNA molecules to be counted accurately. First-strand cDNA for TCR alpha and beta chains was synthesized from specific primers in the conserved constant-segment region. To control for contamination, every cDNA library carried two barcodes: a SMART-Mk sample barcode plus Illumina barcodes. TruSeq adapter sequences, together with Illumina sample barcodes, were added in two successive PCR steps. TCR alpha and beta cDNA libraries were sequenced on the Illumina HiSeq platform with custom primers. Turning to the authors' computational methods: Unique molecular identifiers were extracted from raw reads with MiGEC, and CDR3 positions were determined with MiXCR. Recombination models were inferred per individual with the repgenHMM and IGoR tools using an EM algorithm. Shared clonotype analysis was performed with the tcR package in R, normalizing sharing by the product of cloneset sizes. Out-of-frame nonproductive sequences were analyzed to study raw recombination free of thymic and clonal selection effects. TCRdb reprocessing: public reads trimmed at Q25 with fastp, clones called with MiXCR, in-frame beta chains kept. When rows share a CDR3 protein, they turn into one entry using the most common DNA and genes. It is TCRdb's table, rather than the study itself, that gives the V and J calls and clone size. Within this sample are around 1.7 million distinct CDR3 sequences, with about 32% of them counted one time only. Roughly 0.3% of the sample is in the top ten clones.

The entry originates in a study of identical twins (dated by TCRdb to the mid-2010s). For the study in its entirety: To test whether fetal clonotypes persist, the study used deep sequencing on TCR alpha and beta repertoires from monozygotic twins, unrelated adults of various ages, and cord blood. To rule out contamination, replicate twin experiments were performed at different times with different library preparation protocols.

Overall study outcomes, separate from this receptor: Abundant cord blood beta clonotypes carried fewer insertions; young adult naive repertoires showed a weaker similar trend, while memory repertoires showed none. Zero-insertion analyses could be partly confounded by invariant T cells such as MAIT and iNKT, though diverse VJ usage argued against such confounding for most clonotypes. In monozygotic twins, recombination models systematically underestimated out-of-frame TCR alpha sharing, but the models matched the sharing seen between unrelated individuals. A weaker excess of twin sharing was found in beta out-of-frame sequences because the signal-to-noise ratio was lowered by fewer shared sequences. Compared with coincidental sharing between unrelated individuals, out-of-frame TCR alpha sequences shared between twins showed an excess of sequences with low generation probability. Because the same donors could not be followed over many years, the conclusions depended on cross-sectional statistical analysis.

Sequenced input: cord blood. This TCR was recovered from a newborn girl in good health. The sequence links TRBV10-3 to TRBJ1-2; 7 bases in the middle match TRBD1. The CDR3 in this case is CAISESRFGGGLNYGYTF. In nucleotide form, the sequence is TGTGCCATCAGTGAGTCCCGGTTCGGAGGGGGCCTTAACTATGGCTACACCTTC.